This TCR beta chain emerged from a study of blood T cells in healthy people across ages. Background on the study: About one barcoded beta molecule per two T cells was the capture yield of template switching.

For the second PCR, which ran for 7 to 11 cycles, a sample-barcoded 5' primer and a J-beta primer mix were used. TCRdb re-called the 5' RACE reads with MiXCR, one entry per CDR3 protein. This sample has over 700,000 distinct CDR3 sequences, with approximately 53% found just once. This clonotype was counted many times. Its antigen remains unidentified. The CDR3 has 12 residues. Study-level findings and limits: A roughly linear age-dependent decrease characterized TCR beta diversity per million T cells. Unsorted PBMC material precluded a definitive naive versus antigen-experienced comparison.

Sequenced: blood. This receptor was taken from an elderly man in good health. This chain uses TRBV21-1 with TRBJ1-1; TRBD1 was called by the table and not checked on the DNA. TRBV21-1 corresponds to a pseudogene. CDR3 sequence: CASKQGRTEAFF. The DNA for the CDR3 is TGTGCCAGCAAACAGGGAAGGACTGAAGCTTTCTTT.